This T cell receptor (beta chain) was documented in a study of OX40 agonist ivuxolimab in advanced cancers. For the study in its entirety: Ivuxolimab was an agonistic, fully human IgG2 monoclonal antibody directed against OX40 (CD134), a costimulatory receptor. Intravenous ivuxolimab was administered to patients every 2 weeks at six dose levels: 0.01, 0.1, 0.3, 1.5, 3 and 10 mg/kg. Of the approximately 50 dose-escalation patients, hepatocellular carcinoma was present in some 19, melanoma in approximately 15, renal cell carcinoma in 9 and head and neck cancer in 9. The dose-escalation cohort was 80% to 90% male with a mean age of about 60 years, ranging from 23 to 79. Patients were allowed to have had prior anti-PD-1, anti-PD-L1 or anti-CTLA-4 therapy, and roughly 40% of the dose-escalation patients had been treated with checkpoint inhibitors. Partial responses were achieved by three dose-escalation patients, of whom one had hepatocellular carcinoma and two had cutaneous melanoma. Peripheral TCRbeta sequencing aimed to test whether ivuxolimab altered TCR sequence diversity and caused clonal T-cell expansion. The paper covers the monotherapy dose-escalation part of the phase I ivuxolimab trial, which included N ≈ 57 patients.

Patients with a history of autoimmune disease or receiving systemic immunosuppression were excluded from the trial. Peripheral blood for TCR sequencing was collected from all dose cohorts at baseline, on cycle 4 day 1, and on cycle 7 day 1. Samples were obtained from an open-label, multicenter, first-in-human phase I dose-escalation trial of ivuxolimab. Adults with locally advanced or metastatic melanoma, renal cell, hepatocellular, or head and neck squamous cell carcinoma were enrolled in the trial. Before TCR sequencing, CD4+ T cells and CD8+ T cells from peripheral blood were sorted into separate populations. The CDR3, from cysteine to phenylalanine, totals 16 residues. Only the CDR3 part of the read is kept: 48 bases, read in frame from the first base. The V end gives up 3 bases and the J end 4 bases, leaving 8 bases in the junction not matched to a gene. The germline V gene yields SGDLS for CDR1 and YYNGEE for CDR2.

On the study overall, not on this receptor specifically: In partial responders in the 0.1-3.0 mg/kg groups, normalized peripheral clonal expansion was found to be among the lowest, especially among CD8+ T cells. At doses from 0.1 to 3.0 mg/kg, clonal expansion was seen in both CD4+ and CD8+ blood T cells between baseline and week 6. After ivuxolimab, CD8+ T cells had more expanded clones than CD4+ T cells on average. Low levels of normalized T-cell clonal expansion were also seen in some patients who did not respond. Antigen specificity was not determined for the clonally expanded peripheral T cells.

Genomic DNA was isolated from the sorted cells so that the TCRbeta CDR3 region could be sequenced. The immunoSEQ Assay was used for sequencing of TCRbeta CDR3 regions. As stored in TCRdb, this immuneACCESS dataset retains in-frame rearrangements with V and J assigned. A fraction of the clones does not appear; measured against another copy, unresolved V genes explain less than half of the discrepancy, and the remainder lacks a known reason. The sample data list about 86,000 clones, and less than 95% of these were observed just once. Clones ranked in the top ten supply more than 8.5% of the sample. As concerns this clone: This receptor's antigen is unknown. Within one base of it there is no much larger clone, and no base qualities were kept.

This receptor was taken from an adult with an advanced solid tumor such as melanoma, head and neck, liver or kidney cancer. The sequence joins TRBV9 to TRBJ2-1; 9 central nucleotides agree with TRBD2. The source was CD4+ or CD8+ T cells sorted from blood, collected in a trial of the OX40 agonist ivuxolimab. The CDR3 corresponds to CASSGGSGSGYNEQFF. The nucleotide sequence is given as TGTGCCAGCAGCGGAGGTAGCGGGAGTGGGTACAATGAGCAGTTCTTC.